Below are 7 T cell receptor beta chains sequenced from a single sample in a study of T cell responses to AZD1222 COVID-19 vaccine. TCRdb keeps only in-frame clones here, not all; method: immunoSEQ multiplex PCR. Among 150,000 or so clones listed, roughly four fifths were seen once. The specimen comprised peripheral blood, sampled on day 0 of MenACWY control vaccination. Receptors originate from an adult in good health.

This clone was found once. This sequence joins TRBV9 and TRBJ1-4; TRBD1 agrees at 11 bases. This CDR3 spans 17 amino acids. The junction had 6 bases not matched to a gene; V was cut back by 2 bases and J by 3 bases. CDR1 and CDR2 (germline): SGDLS, YYNGEE. The CDR3, as DNA: TGTGCCAGCAGCGTGAACCCGGGACAGGGGGCTAATGAAAAACTGTTTTTT. It codes for CASSVNPGQGANEKLFF. Full variable domain (remainder filled in from reference TRBV9 and TRBJ1-4): DSGVTQTPKHLITATGQRVTLRCSPRSGDLSVYWYQQSLDQGLQFLIQYYNGEERAKGNILERFSAQQFPDLHSELNLSSLELGDSALYFCASSVNPGQGANEKLFFGSGTQLSVL.

The J gene is TRBJ1-6, the V gene TRBV7-9; no reliable D call. The CDR3 loop spans 14 amino acids. The V end lost 1 base, the J end lost 8 bases, and 9 bases lay between the germline ends. Germline V gene lookup returns CDR1 SEHNR and CDR2 FQNEAQ (reference sequence). DNA for the CDR3: TGTGCCAGCAGCTTAGTGGCCAGTTATTCACCCCTCCACTTT. Translation gives CASSLVASYSPLHF.

The gene calls are TRBV5-1 and TRBJ1-1; the D gene is possibly TRBD1 (6 bases). From germline, CDR1 is SGHRS and CDR2 YFSETQ. The V end lost 7 bases, the J end lost 5 bases, and 12 bases lay between the germline ends. The CDR3 is made up of 12 amino acids. The CDR3 region is CASSEGGTEAFF. For the CDR3, the DNA is TGCGCCAGCTCGGAGGGGGGGACTGAAGCTTTCTTT.

The V call is TRBV27, the J call TRBJ2-2; D gene ambiguous. Germline V CDR1 and CDR2: MNHEY, SMNVEV (reference sequence). With 5 bases removed from V and 5 bases from J, the gap between germline ends came to 12 bases. CDR3 size: 14 residues. The CDR3 sequence is CASSPRLITGELFF. In DNA, the CDR3 is TGTGCCAGCAGTCCCAGATTAATAACCGGGGAGCTGTTTTTT.

The rearrangement links TRBV15 to TRBJ2-3; weak D call: TRBD1 (5 bases). The CDR3 is 16 amino acids. Deletions cut 4 bases from V and 6 bases from J, with 20 bases between. Germline CDR1 reads LNHNV; CDR2 reads YYDKDF (reference sequence). CDR3 residues: CATSIRSGITWDTQYF. The CDR3 DNA reads TGTGCCACCAGCATCCGTTCAGGGATTACATGGGATACGCAGTATTTT.

The rearrangement uses TRBV6-5 and TRBJ1-1; a possible D gene is TRBD1 (6 bases). Trimming stripped 5 bases from V and 0 bases from J, with 7 bases between. The CDR3 spans 13 residues. The V gene's germline CDR1 is MNHEY and CDR2 SVGAGI. The CDR3 region is CASSRDMNTEAFF. CDR3 coding DNA: TGTGCCAGCAGTAGGGACATGAACACTGAAGCTTTCTTT.

The chain uses TRBV7-2 and TRBJ1-2; 8 bases are shared with TRBD1. Trimming removed 1 base from V and 13 bases from J; junction bases left unmatched: 8. Germline V gene lookup returns CDR1 SGHTA and CDR2 FQGNSA. The CDR3 has 13 residues. CDR3 region: CASSLGGQALPTF. CDR3 sequence (DNA): TGTGCCAGCAGCTTAGGGGGACAGGCTCTGCCCACCTTC. Full variable domain (missing parts from reference TRBV7-2 and TRBJ1-2): GAGVSQSPSNKVTEKGKDVELRCDPISGHTALYWYRQSLGQGLEFLIYFQGNSAPDKSGLPSDRFSAERTGGSVSTLTIQRTQQEDSAVYLCASSLGGQALPTFGSGTRLTVV.